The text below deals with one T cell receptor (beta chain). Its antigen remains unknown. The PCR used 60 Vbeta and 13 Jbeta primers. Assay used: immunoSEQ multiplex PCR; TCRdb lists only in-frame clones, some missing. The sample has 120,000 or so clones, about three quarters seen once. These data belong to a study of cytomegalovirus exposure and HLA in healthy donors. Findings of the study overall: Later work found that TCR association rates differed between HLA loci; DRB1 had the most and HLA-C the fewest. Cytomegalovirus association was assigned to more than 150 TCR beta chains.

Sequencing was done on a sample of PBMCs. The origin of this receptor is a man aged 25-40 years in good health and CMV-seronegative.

The CDR3 DNA is TGTGCCAGCAGCTTGCTAGCGAAAGATACGCAGTATTTT. Amino acid sequence: CASSLLAKDTQYF. The chain uses TRBV7-9 and TRBJ2-3, with TRBD2 as a possible D gene (6 bases). With 3 bases removed from V and 5 bases from J, the gap between germline ends came to 9 bases. The germline V gene has CDR1 SEHNR and CDR2 FQNEAQ (reference sequence). The CDR3 is 13 amino acids.